This T cell receptor (beta chain) was sequenced for a study of post-analysis software for immune sequencing data. Whole-study findings and limits: Four or five TRBV segments were more frequent in patients than controls; TRBV5-6, TRBV5-1 and TRBV20-1 belonged to this group.

Notes on this clonotype: The antigen is undetermined. Compared with germline, one end of the junction differs, possibly owing to a read error.

CDR3 length: 14 residues. The library was made from cDNA and included unique molecular identifiers. One entry per CDR3 protein results from TCRdb running MiXCR on the PCR reads. The sample has hundreds of thousands of distinct CDR3 sequences, approximately 59% seen once. The sequencing sample was made of blood. The TCR sequence derives from a girl aged 2 to 10 with multiple sclerosis. The V and J genes are TRBV12-3 or TRBV12-4 and TRBJ2-5; TRBD2 matches at 9 bases. CDR3 DNA sequence: TGTGCCAGCAGATTAGCGGGAGAGAGGGAGACCCAGTACTTC. This codes for CASRLAGERETQYF.